This T cell receptor beta chain was identified during a study of T cell responses to AZD1222 COVID-19 vaccine (dated by TCRdb to the early 2020s). Regarding the study in general: AZD1222 recipients whose second dose came at about 4 weeks and those whose second dose came at about 12 weeks were combined into one group, since spike-specific TCR depth and breadth did not differ between the two schedules. TCR sequencing was performed for 230 to 250 trial participants, of whom 200 to 220 were given two doses of AZD1222 and 26 were given two doses of MenACWY control vaccine. Trial participants were enrolled by age into 18-55, 56-69 and 70-plus year subgroups, with roughly 160, 29 and 62 TCR-sequenced participants respectively.

V drops 1 base and J drops 2 bases, leaving 15 bases in between. The CDR3 spans 16 residues, from the cysteine through the phenylalanine. Only the CDR3 part of the read is kept: 48 bases, read in frame from the first base. CDR1 SNHLY and CDR2 FYNNEI are derived from the germline V gene. What the study reported, not specific to this receptor: Participants were mostly white British, with more females than males. The authors suggested clonal diversity may have been underestimated. CD4 TCRs associated with the vaccine covered the entire spike protein, and the dominant responses were in regions 160-218 and 743-854. Because no day 14 peak-response samples were available, repertoires were characterized only after the peak T cell response. Spike-specific TCR breadth and depth rose significantly after two AZD1222 doses compared with day 0 and with MenACWY recipients. Conclusions about previously exposed vaccinees were limited because only a handful of AZD1222 recipients were SARS-CoV-2 seropositive at baseline. The 56-69-year group was small, and its depth increase did not reach significance, likely because of low power. Reportedly, almost half of the unique spike-specific TCRs recognized epitopes lying outside the regions that are mutated in the B.1.351 and B.1.1.7 variants.

A word on this clone: What antigen it recognizes has not been identified. No quality values exist for individual bases; no much larger clone is one base distant.

Interpreted using the paper, the time point label stands for: baseline before first vaccination. Samples from vaccinated people were obtained from the UK trials COV001 and COV002, which included a single-blind randomized controlled phase 2/3 trial of AZD1222 (ChAdOx1 nCoV-19) in healthy adults. For TCRbeta chain sequencing, PBMC samples from trial participants were taken at day 0 and at day 28 after the second dose. The CDR3 regions of human TCRbeta chains were analyzed by immunosequencing. From the authors' description of their analysis: Repertoire TCRs were matched against a reference library of SARS-CoV-2-specific TCRs generated with the MIRA antigen-specificity platform. Breadth was defined as the fraction of unique TCRs that were SARS-CoV-2-associated. Depth was defined as the fraction of total T cells that were SARS-CoV-2-associated. Using the MIRA data, each spike-specific TCR was assigned both to the spike region to which the TCR was reactive and to a CD4 or CD8 class. Log10-transformed breadth and depth values were compared by one-way ANOVA with Sidak's multiple comparisons tests. Here the immuneACCESS table is served through TCRdb, limited to in-frame sequences with V and J called. Missing clones are a known gap in these copies; in checked studies unresolved V genes cover under half, and the rest lacks a known reason. D and trimming come from the DNA, and the V and J calls and clone size come from that table. The sample table holds about 140,000 clones, of which roughly nine tenths were seen once. Together, the top ten hold 1.5% to 2% of the sample.

This receptor was obtained from an adult in good health. Specimen: peripheral blood, collected on day 0 of AZD1222 vaccination. The sequence joins TRBV2 to TRBJ2-7, with the D gene uncertain. CDR3 region: CASSEGLGMSTYEQYF. The nucleotide sequence reads as follows: TGTGCCAGCAGTGAAGGGTTAGGGATGTCCACCTACGAGCAGTACTTC.